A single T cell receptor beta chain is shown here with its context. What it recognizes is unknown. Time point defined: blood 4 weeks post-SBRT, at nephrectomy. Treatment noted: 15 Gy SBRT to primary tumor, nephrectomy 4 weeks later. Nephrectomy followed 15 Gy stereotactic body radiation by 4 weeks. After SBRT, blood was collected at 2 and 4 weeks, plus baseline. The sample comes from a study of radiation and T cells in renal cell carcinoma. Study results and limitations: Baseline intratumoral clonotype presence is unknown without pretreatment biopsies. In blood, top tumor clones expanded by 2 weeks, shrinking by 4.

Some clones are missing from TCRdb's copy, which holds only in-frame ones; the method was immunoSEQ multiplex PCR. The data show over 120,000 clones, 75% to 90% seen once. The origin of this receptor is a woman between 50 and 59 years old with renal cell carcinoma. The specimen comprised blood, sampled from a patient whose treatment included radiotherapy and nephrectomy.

CDR3: CASSYSGELGNTIYF. The CDR3 nucleotides are TGTGCCAGCAGTTACTCGGGGGAGCTAGGAAACACCATATATTTT. V gene TRBV6-5 combines with J gene TRBJ1-3; TRBD1 is a possible D gene (5 bases). The CDR3 runs to 15 residues. CDR1 and CDR2 (germline): MNHEY, SVGAGI. V was shortened by 0 bases and J by 4 bases, with 10 bases between the two germline ends.